The 23 T cell receptor beta chains presented below share a single source sample, sequenced in a study of monozygotic twins with cystic fibrosis. Some clones are missing from TCRdb's copy, which holds only in-frame ones; the method was immunoSEQ multiplex PCR. The repertoire has 25,000 to 30,000 clones, 70% to 90% of them found once; the top ten carry about 0.96%. Sequenced input: blood. These receptors were obtained from a girl aged 2-10 years with cystic fibrosis.

Here the CDR3 reads CASSSGDGLNEQFF. For the CDR3, the DNA is TGCGCCAGCAGTTCGGGGGACGGGCTCAATGAGCAGTTCTTC. The V call is TRBV5-1, the J call TRBJ2-1; D perhaps matches TRBD2 (6 bases). The CDR3 length is 14 residues. V was cut by 5 bases and J by 6 bases, with 15 bases left in between. Germline V lookup: CDR1 SGHRS, CDR2 YFSETQ.

This clone was recorded only once. V and J are TRBV4-2 and TRBJ1-1, with a possible D match to TRBD1 (6 bases). From germline, CDR1 is LGHNA and CDR2 YNFKEQ. The CDR3 consists of 15 residues. Trimming shortened V by 1 base and J by 6 bases, and 15 bases separated the two germline ends. Here the CDR3 reads CASSQAGGLGAEAFF. CDR3 nucleotides: TGTGCCAGCAGCCAAGCGGGGGGGCTGGGCGCTGAAGCTTTCTTT.

A single count supports this clone. This chain uses TRBV5-1 with TRBJ2-2, with TRBD2 identical over 7 bases. The CDR3 covers 17 residues. The germline CDR1 and CDR2 sequences are SGHRS and YFSETQ. Trimming cost V 1 base and J 0 bases; bases outside gene matches: 6. The CDR3 DNA follows: TGCGCCAGCAGCTTGTCTGCTAGCGGTACGAACACCGGGGAGCTGTTTTTT. Its protein product is CASSLSASGTNTGELFF.

The chain carries TRBV4-1 and TRBJ1-1; no definite D call. The CDR3 sequence is 14 residues long. Trimming cost V 1 base and J 5 bases, with 11 bases left between them. Germline CDR1 MGHRA, CDR2 YSYEKL. In DNA, the CDR3 is TGCGCCAGCAGCCAAGGGATGGGTAGTACTGAAGCTTTCTTT. This gives the protein CASSQGMGSTEAFF.

The V call is TRBV7-2, the J call TRBJ1-2; D unresolved. CDR3 size: 14 residues. Trimming removed 0 bases from V and 2 bases from J, with 7 bases in between. Germline CDR1 SGHTA, CDR2 FQGNSA. The CDR3 loop is CASSLARANYGYTF. CDR3 bases: TGTGCCAGCAGCTTAGCCCGTGCCAACTATGGCTACACCTTC.

This chain connects TRBV9 to TRBJ2-3; no definite D call. V was trimmed by 0 bases and J by 3 bases, leaving 14 bases between them. The CDR3 runs 16 residues. Germline V gene sequence: CDR1 SGDLS, CDR2 YYNGEE. CDR3 coding DNA: TGTGCCAGCAGCGTAGGTAAGGACCCTGGAACAGATACGCAGTATTTT. Encoded protein: CASSVGKDPGTDTQYF.

The chain couples TRBV27 to TRBJ1-5, with 7 bases aligning to TRBD1. Looked up from germline, CDR1 is MNHEY and CDR2 is SMNVEV (reference sequence). V gave up 10 bases and J gave up 2 bases; unmatched junction bases: 8. The CDR3 length is 14 residues. CDR3 residues: CATRNRGGNQPQHF. The CDR3 region has the DNA TGTGCCACCAGGAACAGGGGCGGCAATCAGCCCCAGCATTTT.

The gene calls are TRBV2 and TRBJ2-7; D tentatively fits TRBD1 or TRBD2 (6 bases each). The CDR3 contains 13 residues. The ends were cut back, 4 bases at V and 5 bases at J, with 12 bases in the middle. Germline CDR1 is SNHLY and CDR2 is FYNNEI. The CDR3 is CASSGDGGHEQYF. DNA of the CDR3: TGTGCCAGCAGTGGGGACGGGGGCCACGAGCAGTACTTC. Supplemented by reference TRBV2 and TRBJ2-7, the full variable domain reads EPEVTQTPSHQVTQMGQEVILRCVPISNHLYFYWYRQILGQKVEFLVSFYNNEISEKSEIFDDQFSVERPDGSNFTLKIRSTKLEDSAMYFCASSGDGGHEQYFGPGTRLTVT.

This rearrangement joins TRBV7-9 to TRBJ2-1, with TRBD1 identical over 7 bases. The V and J ends lost 3 bases and 5 bases, in that order; junction bases with no gene match: 7. CDR1 and CDR2 (germline): SEHNR, FQNEAQ (reference sequence). This CDR3 spans 15 amino acids. The CDR3 protein is CASSFKGQLNNEQFF. CDR3 nucleotides: TGTGCCAGCAGCTTTAAGGGACAGTTGAACAATGAGCAGTTCTTC.

V is TRBV2 and J is TRBJ2-4; D ambiguous. Trimming left V 8 bases short and J 3 bases short, with 14 bases between. Germline values: CDR1 SNHLY, CDR2 FYNNEI. The CDR3 loop spans 14 amino acids. As DNA, the CDR3 is TGTGCCAGCGAGGCTCCCCAGGTCAAAAACATTCAGTACTTC. It yields the protein CASEAPQVKNIQYF.

DNA for the CDR3: TGTGCCAGCAGCCCAACACAGGGAAGTGGCTACACCTTC. Translating gives CASSPTQGSGYTF. The V and J genes are TRBV7-3 and TRBJ1-2; TRBD1 might be the D (6 bases). CDR3 length: 13 amino acids. CDR1 is SGHTA, CDR2 FQGTGA, per germline. Between the trimmed V and J ends, which lost 5 bases and 7 bases, there was a span of 14 bases.

The V and J genes are TRBV19 and TRBJ2-4; 8 bases are a match to TRBD2. In germline, CDR1 is LNHDA, CDR2 SQIVND (reference sequence). The V segment lost 5 bases and the J segment 5 bases; nucleotides outside the gene matches: 8. The CDR3 extends over 15 amino acids. CDR3 bases: TGTGCCAGTAGTGTCAATAGCGGGACCCAAAACATTCAGTACTTC. It codes for CASSVNSGTQNIQYF. The full variable domain, in which reference TRBV19 and TRBJ2-4 provide the parts outside the CDR3, is DGGITQSPKYLFRKEGQNVTLSCEQNLNHDAMYWYRQDPGQGLRLIYYSQIVNDFQKGDIAEGYSVSREKKESFPLTVTSAQKNPTAFYLCASSVNSGTQNIQYFGAGTRLSVL.

The V gene is TRBV5-4, the J gene TRBJ2-3; no clear D gene. Germline CDR1 and CDR2: SGHNT and YYREEE (reference sequence). The CDR3 length is 11 residues. The V gene lost 6 bases and the J gene lost 5 bases, with 7 bases spanning the gap. The CDR3: CASTLGDTQYF. CDR3 nucleotides: TGTGCCAGCACCCTGGGAGATACGCAGTATTTT.

V usage is TRBV18 and J usage is TRBJ2-7; tentatively, D is TRBD1 or TRBD2 (5 bases each). V lost 4 bases to trimming and J lost 3 bases, with 7 bases between them. This CDR3 has 12 residues. Per germline, CDR1 KGHSH and CDR2 LQKENI. CDR3 loop: CASSQGSYEQYF. The CDR3 DNA reads as TGTGCCAGCTCACAGGGGAGCTACGAGCAGTACTTC.

V is TRBV28 and J is TRBJ1-2; a weak D match, TRBD1 (6 bases). Germline CDR1 reads MDHEN; CDR2 reads SYDVKM. V was cut by 6 bases and J by 8 bases, with 25 bases left in between. The CDR3 contains 16 residues. CDR3 protein: CASSLMLGGARRGYTF. CDR3 DNA: TGTGCCAGCAGCTTAATGTTGGGGGGCGCGCGACGGGGCTACACCTTC.

The genes are TRBV15 and TRBJ2-1, with 10 bases lining up with TRBD2. With V trimmed by 6 bases and J by 4 bases, 12 bases remained unmatched. CDR3 length: 17 amino acids. Germline loops: CDR1 LNHNV, CDR2 YYDKDF (reference sequence). The DNA for the CDR3 is TGTGCCACCAGACTCCATCCTAGCGGGAGAGAGTACAATGAGCAGTTCTTC. It yields the protein CATRLHPSGREYNEQFF. The full variable domain, rest sourced from reference TRBV15 and TRBJ2-1, is DAMVIQNPRYQVTQFGKPVTLSCSQTLNHNVMYWYQQKSSQAPKLLFHYYDKDFNNEADTPDNFQSRRPNTSFCFLDIRSPGLGDTAMYLCATRLHPSGREYNEQFFGPGTRLTVL.

This chain uses TRBV20-1 with TRBJ2-7, with D possibly TRBD1 on 6 matching bases. CDR3 length equals 11 residues. In germline, CDR1 is DFQATT, CDR2 SNEGSKA (reference sequence). V gave up 5 bases and J gave up 7 bases, with 12 bases separating them. CDR3 amino acids: CSAQGRGEQYF. The CDR3, as DNA: TGCAGTGCTCAGGGGCGCGGTGAGCAGTACTTC.

This chain connects TRBV27 to TRBJ2-3, with D possibly matching TRBD2 (6 bases). The germline V gene encodes CDR1 MNHEY and CDR2 SMNVEV (reference sequence). The CDR3 is 20 residues long. V was cut by 5 bases and J by 3 bases, with 30 bases left in between. DNA of the CDR3: TGTGCCAGCAGTCTAAAAGGAGCAGGGCTTCTAGCGTTACCAACAGATACGCAGTATTTT. Translation: CASSLKGAGLLALPTDTQYF.

This clone was detected only once. The chain uses TRBV30 and TRBJ1-1; tentatively, D is TRBD1 (6 bases). Germline V lookup: CDR1 GTSNPN, CDR2 SVGIG (reference sequence). V lost 5 bases and J lost 5, with 15 bases in between. This CDR3 is built from 13 residues. CDR3 loop: CAWFLRGSTEAFF. CDR3 sequence (DNA): TGTGCCTGGTTCCTGAGGGGGTCAACTGAAGCTTTCTTT.

This clone was counted a single time. The chain carries TRBV4-1 and TRBJ2-7, with 7 positions matching TRBD1. V dropped 1 base and J dropped 1; count of bases not matched to a gene: 10. In germline, CDR1 is MGHRA, CDR2 YSYEKL. This CDR3 spans 17 amino acids. The CDR3 spells CASSQGRIGTASYEQYF. The CDR3 DNA reads TGCGCCAGCAGCCAAGGGAGGATAGGGACAGCGTCCTACGAGCAGTACTTC.

The gene calls are TRBV6-5 and TRBJ2-7; unclear D gene. This CDR3 region has 15 residues. Trimming removed 0 bases from V and 3 bases from J, with 12 bases in between. Germline V gene sequence: CDR1 MNHEY, CDR2 SVGAGI. CDR3 amino acids: CASSYSKQLIYEQYF. The CDR3 DNA follows: TGTGCCAGCAGTTACTCGAAGCAGTTAATCTACGAGCAGTACTTC.

This chain connects TRBV9 to TRBJ1-1, with D possibly being TRBD1 (5 bases). Trimming removed 4 bases from V and 1 base from J, with 17 bases in between. The CDR3 totals 16 residues. Looked up from germline, CDR1 is SGDLS and CDR2 is YYNGEE. The CDR3: CASSFNSGRTNTEAFF. The CDR3 DNA reads TGTGCCAGCAGCTTCAATTCGGGACGGACGAACACTGAAGCTTTCTTT.

The chain employs TRBV19 and TRBJ1-1; TRBD1 might be the D (5 bases). V gave up 3 bases and J gave up 0 bases, with 23 bases separating them. CDR3 length equals 19 residues. Germline V gives CDR1 LNHDA, CDR2 SQIVND (reference sequence). Here the CDR3 reads CASSIMRGGTARMNTEAFF. The CDR3 coding sequence is TGTGCCAGTAGTATTATGCGGGGGGGGACTGCCCGCATGAACACTGAAGCTTTCTTT. Drawing the rest from reference TRBV19 and TRBJ1-1, the complete variable domain is DGGITQSPKYLFRKEGQNVTLSCEQNLNHDAMYWYRQDPGQGLRLIYYSQIVNDFQKGDIAEGYSVSREKKESFPLTVTSAQKNPTAFYLCASSIMRGGTARMNTEAFFGQGTRLTVV.